This entry is about one T cell receptor (beta chain). The method was immunoSEQ multiplex PCR; TCRdb's version includes in-frame clones alone and lacks a portion of them. The data show roughly 150,000 clones, with under 90% seen just once and 4% to 5.5% held by the top ten. The sample originates from a study of control samples from healthy donors and cancer patients. The CDR3 contains 15 residues. The V gene's germline CDR1 is LNHNV and CDR2 YYDKDF (reference sequence). With 3 bases clipped from V and 9 bases from J, the junction kept 7 bases outside the gene matches. The V and J genes are TRBV15 and TRBJ2-1; the match to TRBD2 covers 11 bases. This sequence originates from a man in his thirties or forties in good health. The sample consisted of blood. CDR3 in DNA: TGTGCCACCAGCAGGACTAGCGGGACTCGGGCTGAGCAGTTCTTC. It codes for CATSRTSGTRAEQFF.